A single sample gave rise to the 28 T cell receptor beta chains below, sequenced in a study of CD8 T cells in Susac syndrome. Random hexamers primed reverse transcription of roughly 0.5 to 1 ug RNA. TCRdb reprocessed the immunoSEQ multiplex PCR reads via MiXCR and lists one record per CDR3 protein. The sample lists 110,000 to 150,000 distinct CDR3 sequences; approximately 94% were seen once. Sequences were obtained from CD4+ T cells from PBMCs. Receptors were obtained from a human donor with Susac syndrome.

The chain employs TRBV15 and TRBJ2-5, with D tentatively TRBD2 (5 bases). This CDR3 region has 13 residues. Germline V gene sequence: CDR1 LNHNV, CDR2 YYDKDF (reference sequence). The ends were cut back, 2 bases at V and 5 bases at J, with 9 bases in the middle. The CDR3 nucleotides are TGTGCCACCAGCAGACCCCCGGGGGAGACCCAGTACTTC. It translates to CATSRPPGETQYF. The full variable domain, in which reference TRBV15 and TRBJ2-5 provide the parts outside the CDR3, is DAMVIQNPRYQVTQFGKPVTLSCSQTLNHNVMYWYQQKSSQAPKLLFHYYDKDFNNEADTPDNFQSRRPNTSFCFLDIRSPGLGDTAMYLCATSRPPGETQYFGPGTRLLVL.

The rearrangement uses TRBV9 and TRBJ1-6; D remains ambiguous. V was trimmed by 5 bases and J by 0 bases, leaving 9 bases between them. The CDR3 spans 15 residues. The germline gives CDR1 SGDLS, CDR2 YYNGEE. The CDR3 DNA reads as TGTGCCAGCAGTATGGGATCCTCCTATAATTCACCCCTCCACTTT. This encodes CASSMGSSYNSPLHF.

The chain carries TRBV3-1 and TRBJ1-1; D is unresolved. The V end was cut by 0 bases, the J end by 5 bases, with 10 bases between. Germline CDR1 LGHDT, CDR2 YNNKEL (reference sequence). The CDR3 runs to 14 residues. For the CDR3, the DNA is TGTGCCAGCAGCCAAGATCATGGAGGGACTGAAGCTTTCTTT. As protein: CASSQDHGGTEAFF.

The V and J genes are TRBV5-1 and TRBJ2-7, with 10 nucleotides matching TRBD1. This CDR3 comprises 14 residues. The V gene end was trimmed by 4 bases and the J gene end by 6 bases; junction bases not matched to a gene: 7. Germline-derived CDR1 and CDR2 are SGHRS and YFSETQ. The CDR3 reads CASSGGTGVIEQYF. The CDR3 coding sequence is TGCGCCAGCAGCGGTGGGACAGGGGTTATCGAGCAGTACTTC. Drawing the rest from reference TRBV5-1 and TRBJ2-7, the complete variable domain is KAGVTQTPRYLIKTRGQQVTLSCSPISGHRSVSWYQQTPGQGLQFLFEYFSETQRNKGNFPGRFSGRQFSNSRSEMNVSTLELGDSALYLCASSGGTGVIEQYFGPGTRLTVT.

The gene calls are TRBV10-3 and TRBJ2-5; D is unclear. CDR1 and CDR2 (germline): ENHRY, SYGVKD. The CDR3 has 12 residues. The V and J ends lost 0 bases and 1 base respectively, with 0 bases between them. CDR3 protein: CAISESQETQYF. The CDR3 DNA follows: TGTGCCATCAGTGAGTCCCAAGAGACCCAGTACTTC.

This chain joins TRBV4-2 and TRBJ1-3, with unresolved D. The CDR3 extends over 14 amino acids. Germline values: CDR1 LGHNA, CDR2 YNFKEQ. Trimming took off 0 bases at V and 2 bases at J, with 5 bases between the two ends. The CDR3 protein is CASSQDQAGNTIYF. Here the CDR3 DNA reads TGTGCCAGCAGCCAAGATCAGGCTGGAAACACCATATATTTT.

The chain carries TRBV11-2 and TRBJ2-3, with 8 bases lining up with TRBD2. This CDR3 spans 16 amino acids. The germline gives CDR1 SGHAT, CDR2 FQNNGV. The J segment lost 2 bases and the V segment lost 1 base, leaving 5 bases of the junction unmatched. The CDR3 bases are TGTGCCAGCAGCTTAGTCCGGGGGGGCCCCACAGATACGCAGTATTTT. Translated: CASSLVRGGPTDTQYF.

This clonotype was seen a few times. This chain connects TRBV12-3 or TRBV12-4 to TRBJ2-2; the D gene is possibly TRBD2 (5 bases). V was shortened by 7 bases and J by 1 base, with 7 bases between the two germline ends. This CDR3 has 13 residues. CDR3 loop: CASTRGNTGELFF. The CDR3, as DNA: TGTGCCAGCACCCGGGGGAACACCGGGGAGCTGTTTTTT.

The CDR3 nucleotides are TGTGCCAGCAGCCAAGTCGAACTAGCGGGGGTCTCAGATACGCAGTATTTT. It is translated as CASSQVELAGVSDTQYF. This sequence joins TRBV4-2 and TRBJ2-3; 11 bases match TRBD2. Germline trimming cut 1 base from V and 4 bases from J; bases unmatched to any gene: 7. Germline CDR1 reads LGHNA; CDR2 reads YNFKEQ. The CDR3 runs 17 residues.

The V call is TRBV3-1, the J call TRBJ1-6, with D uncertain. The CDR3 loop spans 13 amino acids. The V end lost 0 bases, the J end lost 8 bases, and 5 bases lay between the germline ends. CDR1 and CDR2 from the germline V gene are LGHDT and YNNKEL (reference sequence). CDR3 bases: TGTGCCAGCAGCCAAGATAGGTATTCACCCCTCCACTTT. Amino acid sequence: CASSQDRYSPLHF.

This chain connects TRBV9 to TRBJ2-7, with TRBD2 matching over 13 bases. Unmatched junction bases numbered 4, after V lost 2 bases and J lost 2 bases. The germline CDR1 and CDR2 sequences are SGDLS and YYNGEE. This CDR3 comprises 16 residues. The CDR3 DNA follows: TGTGCCAGCAGCGTCGACGGGACTAGCGGGACCTACGAGCAGTACTTC. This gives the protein CASSVDGTSGTYEQYF.

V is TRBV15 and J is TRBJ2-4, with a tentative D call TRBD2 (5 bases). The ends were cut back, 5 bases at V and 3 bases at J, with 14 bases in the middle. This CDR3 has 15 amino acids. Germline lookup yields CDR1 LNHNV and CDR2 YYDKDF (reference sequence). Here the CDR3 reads CATSLAQAGKNIQYF. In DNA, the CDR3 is TGTGCCACCAGCCTTGCCCAGGCGGGCAAAAACATTCAGTACTTC. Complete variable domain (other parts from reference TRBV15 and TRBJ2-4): DAMVIQNPRYQVTQFGKPVTLSCSQTLNHNVMYWYQQKSSQAPKLLFHYYDKDFNNEADTPDNFQSRRPNTSFCFLDIRSPGLGDTAMYLCATSLAQAGKNIQYFGAGTRLSVL.

The CDR3 DNA follows: TGTGCCAGCAGTGGGGCACAGACGGGCTACACCTTC. Encoded protein: CASSGAQTGYTF. The V call is TRBV25-1, the J call TRBJ1-2; no reliable D call. V gave up 4 bases and J gave up 8 bases, with 11 bases separating them. The germline CDR1 and CDR2 sequences are MGHDK and SYGVNS. The CDR3 totals 12 residues.

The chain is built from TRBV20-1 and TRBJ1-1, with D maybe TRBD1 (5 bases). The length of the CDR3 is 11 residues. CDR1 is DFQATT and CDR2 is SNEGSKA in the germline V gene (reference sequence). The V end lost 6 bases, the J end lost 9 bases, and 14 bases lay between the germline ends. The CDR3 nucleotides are TGCAGTGCCGCCGGACAAGGGCAAGCTTTCTTT. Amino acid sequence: CSAAGQGQAFF.

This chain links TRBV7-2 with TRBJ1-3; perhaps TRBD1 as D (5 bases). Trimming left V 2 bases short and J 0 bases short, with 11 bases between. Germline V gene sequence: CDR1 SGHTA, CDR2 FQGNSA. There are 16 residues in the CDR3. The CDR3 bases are TGTGCCAGCAGCTTATGGGGGGACCTCTCTGGAAACACCATATATTTT. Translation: CASSLWGDLSGNTIYF.

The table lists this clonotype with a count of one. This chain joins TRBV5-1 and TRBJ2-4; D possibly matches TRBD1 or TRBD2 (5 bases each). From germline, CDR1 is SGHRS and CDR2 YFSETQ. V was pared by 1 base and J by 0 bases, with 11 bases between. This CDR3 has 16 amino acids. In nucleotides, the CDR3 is TGCGCCAGCAGCTTGACCGGGACGGAAGCCAAAAACATTCAGTACTTC. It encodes CASSLTGTEAKNIQYF. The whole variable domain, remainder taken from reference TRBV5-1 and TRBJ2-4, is KAGVTQTPRYLIKTRGQQVTLSCSPISGHRSVSWYQQTPGQGLQFLFEYFSETQRNKGNFPGRFSGRQFSNSRSEMNVSTLELGDSALYLCASSLTGTEAKNIQYFGAGTRLSVL.

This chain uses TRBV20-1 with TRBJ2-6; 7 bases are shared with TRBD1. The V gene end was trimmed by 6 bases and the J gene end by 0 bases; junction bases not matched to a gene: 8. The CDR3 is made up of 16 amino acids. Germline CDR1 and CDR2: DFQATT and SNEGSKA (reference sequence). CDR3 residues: CSANGQEDSGANVLTF. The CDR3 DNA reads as TGCAGTGCGAACGGACAGGAAGACTCTGGGGCCAACGTCCTGACTTTC.

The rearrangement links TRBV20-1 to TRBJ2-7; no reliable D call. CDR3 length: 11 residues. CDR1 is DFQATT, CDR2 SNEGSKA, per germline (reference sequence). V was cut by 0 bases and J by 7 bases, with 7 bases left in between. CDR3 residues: CSARDFEEQYF. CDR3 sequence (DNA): TGCAGTGCTAGAGATTTCGAGGAGCAGTACTTC.

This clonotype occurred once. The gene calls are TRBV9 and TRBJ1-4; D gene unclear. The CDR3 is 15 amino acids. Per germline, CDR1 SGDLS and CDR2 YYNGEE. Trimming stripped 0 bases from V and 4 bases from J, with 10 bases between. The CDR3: CASSVGQDYNEKLFF. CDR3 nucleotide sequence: TGTGCCAGCAGCGTAGGGCAGGATTATAATGAAAAACTGTTTTTT.

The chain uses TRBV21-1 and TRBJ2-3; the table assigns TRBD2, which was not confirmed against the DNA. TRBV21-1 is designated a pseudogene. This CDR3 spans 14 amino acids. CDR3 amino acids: CASSPRRTSGTQYF. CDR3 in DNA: TGTGCCAGCAGCCCTAGGAGGACTAGCGGCACGCAGTATTTT.

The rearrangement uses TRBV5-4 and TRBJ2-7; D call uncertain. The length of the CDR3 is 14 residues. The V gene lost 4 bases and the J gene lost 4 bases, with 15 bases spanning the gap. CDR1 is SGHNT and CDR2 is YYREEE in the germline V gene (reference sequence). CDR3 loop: CASSEKRGAYEQYF. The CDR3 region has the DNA TGTGCCAGCAGCGAGAAACGCGGAGCGTACGAGCAGTACTTC.

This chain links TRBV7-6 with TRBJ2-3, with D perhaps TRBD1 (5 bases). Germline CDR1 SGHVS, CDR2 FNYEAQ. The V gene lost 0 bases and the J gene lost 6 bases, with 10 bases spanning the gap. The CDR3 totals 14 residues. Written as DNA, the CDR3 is TGTGCCAGCAGCTTAGCGGTTGGGGCCGATACGCAGTATTTT. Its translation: CASSLAVGADTQYF.

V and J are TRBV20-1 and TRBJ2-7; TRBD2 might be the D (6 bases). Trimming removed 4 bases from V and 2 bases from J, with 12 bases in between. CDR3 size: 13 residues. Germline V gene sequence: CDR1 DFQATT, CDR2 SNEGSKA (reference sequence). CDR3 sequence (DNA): TGCAGTGCTAACTCGGGGGACCCCTACGAGCAGTACTTC. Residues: CSANSGDPYEQYF.

CDR3 in amino acids: CSAPARNVDGYTF. In nucleotides, the CDR3 is TGCAGTGCCCCGGCCAGAAACGTTGATGGCTACACCTTC. The chain combines TRBV20-1 with TRBJ1-2; D remains ambiguous. V lost 6 bases and J 6 bases, leaving 17 bases between the germline ends. Germline assignment: CDR1 DFQATT and CDR2 SNEGSKA (reference sequence). This CDR3 comprises 13 residues.

The CDR3 sequence is CASSYSSLHGYTF. The CDR3 DNA reads TGTGCCAGCAGTTACTCCTCTCTACATGGCTACACCTTC. The gene calls are TRBV6-2 or TRBV6-3 and TRBJ1-2; no definite D call. CDR3 length: 13 amino acids. Germline values: CDR1 MNHEY, CDR2 SVGEGT. V was shortened by 0 bases and J by 6 bases, with 8 bases between the two germline ends.

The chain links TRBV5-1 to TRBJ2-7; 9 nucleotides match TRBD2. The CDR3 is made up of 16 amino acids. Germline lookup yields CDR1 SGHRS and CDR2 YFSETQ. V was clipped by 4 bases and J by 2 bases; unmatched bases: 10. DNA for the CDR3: TGCGCCAGCAGCCCTGGAAACCTAGCGGGACCCTACGAGCAGTACTTC. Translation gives CASSPGNLAGPYEQYF.

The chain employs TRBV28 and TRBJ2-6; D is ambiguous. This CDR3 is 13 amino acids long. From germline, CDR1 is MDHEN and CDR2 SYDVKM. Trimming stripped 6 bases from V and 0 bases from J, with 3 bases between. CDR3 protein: CASSISGANVLTF. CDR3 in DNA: TGTGCCAGCAGCATCTCTGGGGCCAACGTCCTGACTTTC.

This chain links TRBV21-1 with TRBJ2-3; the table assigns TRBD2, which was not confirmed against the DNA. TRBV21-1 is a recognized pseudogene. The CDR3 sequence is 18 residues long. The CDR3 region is CASSKGGSVGLAEDTQYF. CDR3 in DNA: TGTGCCAGCAGCAAAGGAGGGTCTGTAGGACTAGCGGAAGATACGCAGTATTTT.